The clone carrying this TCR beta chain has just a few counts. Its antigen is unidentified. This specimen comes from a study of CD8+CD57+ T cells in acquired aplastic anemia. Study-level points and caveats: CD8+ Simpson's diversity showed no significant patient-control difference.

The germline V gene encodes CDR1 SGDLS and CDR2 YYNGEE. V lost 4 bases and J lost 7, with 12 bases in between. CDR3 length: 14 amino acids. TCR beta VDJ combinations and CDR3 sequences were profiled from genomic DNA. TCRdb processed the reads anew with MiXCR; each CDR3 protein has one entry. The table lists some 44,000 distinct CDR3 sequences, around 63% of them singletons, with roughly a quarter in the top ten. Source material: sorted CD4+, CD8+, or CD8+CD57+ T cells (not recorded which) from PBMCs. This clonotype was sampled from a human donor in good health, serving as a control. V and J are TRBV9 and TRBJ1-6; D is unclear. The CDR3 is CASSPREGNSPLHF. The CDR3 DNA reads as TGTGCCAGCAGCCCCCGCGAAGGCAATTCACCCCTCCACTTT.